The clone carrying this T cell receptor beta chain showed up many times. One end of the junction fails to match germline, which may point to a read error. This sample was included in a study of T cells after yellow fever vaccination. The length of the CDR3 is 11 residues. TCRdb re-derived calls from the 5' RACE reads in MiXCR, one entry per CDR3 protein. Among hundreds of thousands of distinct CDR3 sequences listed, roughly a fifth were seen once. Sequenced here: PBMCs, sampled less than 25 days after the first yellow fever vaccination. The sequence came from a man between 18 and 35 years old who received the YFV17D yellow fever vaccine. V and J are TRBV12-3 or TRBV12-4 and TRBJ1-2; D remains unclear. The CDR3 is CASSLGSGYTF. CDR3 DNA sequence: TGTGCCAGCAGCTTAGGATCTGGCTACACCTTC.